Following are 6 T cell receptor beta chains from one sample sequenced in a study of CD4 T cell repertoires in COVID-19. The repertoire was sequenced with immunoSEQ multiplex PCR; TCRdb's copy has only in-frame clones and lacks some. The sample consists of more than 65,000 clones, about 83% of them appearing once. The material sequenced was CD4+ T cells from peripheral blood, taken after recovery from COVID-19. The source of these receptors is a human donor who had COVID-19.

The V gene is TRBV5-5, the J gene TRBJ1-4; D call uncertain. V was pared by 4 bases and J by 2 bases, with 12 bases between. Germline CDR1 and CDR2: SGHKS and YYEKEE (reference sequence). CDR3 length: 15 amino acids. CDR3 sequence (DNA): TGTGCCAGCAGCCTCTACCCCACGACTAATGAAAAACTGTTTTTT. Protein: CASSLYPTTNEKLFF.

The genes are TRBV4-2 and TRBJ1-2, with D unresolved. V was clipped by 4 bases and J by 4 bases, with 13 bases between them. Germline V gives CDR1 LGHNA, CDR2 YNFKEQ. The CDR3 contains 14 residues. The DNA for the CDR3 is TGTGCCAGCAGCCCGATAGGACTGGGCTATGGCTACACCTTC. It specifies CASSPIGLGYGYTF.

The V call is TRBV2, the J call TRBJ1-1, with TRBD1 as a possible D gene (6 bases). V dropped 4 bases and J dropped 7 bases, with 7 bases sitting between them. The CDR3 consists of 11 residues. Germline values: CDR1 SNHLY, CDR2 FYNNEI. The CDR3 nucleotides are TGTGCCAGCAGTGGACAGGTTGAAGCTTTCTTT. As protein: CASSGQVEAFF.

The chain employs TRBV19 and TRBJ2-6, with D perhaps being TRBD1 or TRBD2 (5 bases each). This CDR3 spans 15 amino acids. CDR1 is LNHDA and CDR2 is SQIVND in the germline V gene (reference sequence). The V and J ends lost 6 bases and 1 base respectively, with 10 bases between them. The CDR3, as DNA: TGTGCCAGTAGGAGGGGTGGATCTGGGGCCAACGTCCTGACTTTC. As protein: CASRRGGSGANVLTF.

The rearrangement uses TRBV12-3 or TRBV12-4 and TRBJ2-7; D is uncertain. The ends were cut back, 5 bases at V and 5 bases at J, with 7 bases in the middle. CDR3 length equals 11 residues. The CDR3 coding sequence is TGTGCCAGCAGTCGAACGCACGAGCAGTACTTC. This codes for CASSRTHEQYF.

This clone was seen a few times. V gene TRBV28 combines with J gene TRBJ2-7, with 12 bases fitting TRBD2. Trimming took 6 bases from V and 8 from J; bases not matched to a gene: 17. The CDR3 sequence is 17 residues long. Germline values: CDR1 MDHEN, CDR2 SYDVKM. CDR3 bases: TGTGCCAGCAGCCAAGGGCTGACTAGCGGGAGTATCGGAAAGCAGTACTTC. Translated: CASSQGLTSGSIGKQYF. Full variable domain (missing parts from reference TRBV28 and TRBJ2-7): DVKVTQSSRYLVKRTGEKVFLECVQDMDHENMFWYRQDPGLGLRLIYFSYDVKMKEKGDIPEGYSVSREKKERFSLILESASTNQTSMYLCASSQGLTSGSIGKQYFGPGTRLTVT.